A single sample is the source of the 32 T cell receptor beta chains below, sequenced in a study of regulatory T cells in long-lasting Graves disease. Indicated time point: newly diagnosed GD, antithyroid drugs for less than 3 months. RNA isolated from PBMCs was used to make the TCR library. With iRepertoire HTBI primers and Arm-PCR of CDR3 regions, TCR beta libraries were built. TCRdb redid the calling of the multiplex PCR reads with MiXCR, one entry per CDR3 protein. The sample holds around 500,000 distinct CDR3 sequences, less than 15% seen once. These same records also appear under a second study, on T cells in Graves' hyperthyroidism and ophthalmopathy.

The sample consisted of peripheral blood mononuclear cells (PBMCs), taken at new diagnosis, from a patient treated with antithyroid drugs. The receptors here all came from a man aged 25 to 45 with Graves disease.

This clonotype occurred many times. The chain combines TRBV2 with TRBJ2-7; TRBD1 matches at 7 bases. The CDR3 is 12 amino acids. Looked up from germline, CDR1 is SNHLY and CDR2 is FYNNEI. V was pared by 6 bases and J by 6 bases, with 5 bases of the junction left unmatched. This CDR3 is CASRTPGGEQYF. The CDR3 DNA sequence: TGTGCCAGCAGGACCCCAGGGGGCGAGCAGTACTTC.

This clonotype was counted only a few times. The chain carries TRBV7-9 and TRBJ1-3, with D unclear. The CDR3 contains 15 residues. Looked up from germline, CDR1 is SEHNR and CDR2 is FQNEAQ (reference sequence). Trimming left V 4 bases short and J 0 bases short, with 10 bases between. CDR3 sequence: CASSSSQFSGNTIYF. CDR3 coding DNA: TGTGCCAGCAGCTCGTCACAGTTCTCTGGAAACACCATATATTTT.

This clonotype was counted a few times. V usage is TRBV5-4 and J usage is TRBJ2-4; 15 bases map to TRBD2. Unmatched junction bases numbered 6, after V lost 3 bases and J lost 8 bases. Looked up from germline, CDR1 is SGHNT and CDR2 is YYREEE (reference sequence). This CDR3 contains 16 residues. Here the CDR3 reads CASSSGLAGGRDIQYF. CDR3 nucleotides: TGTGCCAGCAGCTCTGGACTAGCGGGAGGGAGAGACATTCAGTACTTC.

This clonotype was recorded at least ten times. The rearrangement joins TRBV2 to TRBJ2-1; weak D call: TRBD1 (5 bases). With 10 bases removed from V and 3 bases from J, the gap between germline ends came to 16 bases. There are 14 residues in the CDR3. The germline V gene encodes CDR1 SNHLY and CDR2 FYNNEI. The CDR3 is CATIDRSDYNEQFF. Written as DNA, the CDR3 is TGTGCCACCATTGACAGATCCGACTACAATGAGCAGTTCTTC.

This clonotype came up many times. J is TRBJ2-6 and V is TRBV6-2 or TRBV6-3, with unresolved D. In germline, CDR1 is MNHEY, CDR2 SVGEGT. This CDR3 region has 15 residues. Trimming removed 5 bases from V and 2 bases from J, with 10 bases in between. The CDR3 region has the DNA TGTGCCAGCAGTCGGCCTTCCCCTGGGGCCAACGTCCTGACTTTC. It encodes CASSRPSPGANVLTF.

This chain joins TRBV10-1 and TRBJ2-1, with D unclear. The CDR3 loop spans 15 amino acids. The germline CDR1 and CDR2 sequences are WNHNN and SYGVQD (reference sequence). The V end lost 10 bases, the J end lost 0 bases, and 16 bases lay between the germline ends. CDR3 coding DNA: TGCGCCATCCATCCAGCATGGAGCTCCTACAATGAGCAGTTCTTC. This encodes CAIHPAWSSYNEQFF.

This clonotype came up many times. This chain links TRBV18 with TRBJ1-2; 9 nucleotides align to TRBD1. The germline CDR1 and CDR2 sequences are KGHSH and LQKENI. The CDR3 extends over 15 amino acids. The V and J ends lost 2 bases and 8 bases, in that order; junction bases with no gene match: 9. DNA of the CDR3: TGTGCCAGCTCACCAGTCTGGACAGGGGCGGGAGGCTACACCTTC. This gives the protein CASSPVWTGAGGYTF.

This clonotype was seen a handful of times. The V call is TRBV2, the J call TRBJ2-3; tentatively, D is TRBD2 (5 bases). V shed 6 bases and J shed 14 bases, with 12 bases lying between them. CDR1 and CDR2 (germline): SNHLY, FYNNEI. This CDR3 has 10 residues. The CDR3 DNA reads TGTGCCAGCAGGGACTCTCCGAGGTATTTT. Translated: CASRDSPRYF.

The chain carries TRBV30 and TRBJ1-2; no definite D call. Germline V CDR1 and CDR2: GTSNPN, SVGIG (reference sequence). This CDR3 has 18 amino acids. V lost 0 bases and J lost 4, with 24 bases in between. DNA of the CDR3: TGTGCCTGGAGTGTACTGGTCCAGGAGCTGTCCGACCGCTATGGCTACACCTTC. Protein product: CAWSVLVQELSDRYGYTF. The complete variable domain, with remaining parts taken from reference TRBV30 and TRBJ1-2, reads SQTIHQWPATLVQPVGSPLSLECTVEGTSNPNLYWYRQAAGRGLQLLFYSVGIGQISSEVPQNLSASRPQDRQFILSSKKLLLSDSGFYLCAWSVLVQELSDRYGYTFGSGTRLTVV.

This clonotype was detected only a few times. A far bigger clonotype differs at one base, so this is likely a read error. For the CDR3, the DNA is TGCAGTGCTAGAGTGGGACTAGCAGGGACCCAGTACTTC. Protein: CSARVGLAGTQYF. The gene calls are TRBV20-1 and TRBJ2-1, with TRBD2 identical over 9 bases. The J call could be wrong; TRBJ2-5 is a better fit for the DNA end. This CDR3 has 13 residues. The germline gives CDR1 DFQATT, CDR2 SNEGSKA (reference sequence).

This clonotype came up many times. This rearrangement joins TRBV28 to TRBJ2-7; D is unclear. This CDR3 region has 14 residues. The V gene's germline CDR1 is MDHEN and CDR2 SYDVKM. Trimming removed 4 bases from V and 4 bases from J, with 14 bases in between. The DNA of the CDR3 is TGTGCCAGCAGTTCACGATCCCCCCTTTACGAGCAGTACTTC. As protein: CASSSRSPLYEQYF.

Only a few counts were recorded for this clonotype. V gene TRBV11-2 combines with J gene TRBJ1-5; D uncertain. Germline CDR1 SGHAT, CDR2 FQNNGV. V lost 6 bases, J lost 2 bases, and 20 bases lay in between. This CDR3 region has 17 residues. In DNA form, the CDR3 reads TGTGCCAGCAGTATAGCGCCCCCGGGATGGGGCAATCAGCCCCAGCATTTT. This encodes CASSIAPPGWGNQPQHF.

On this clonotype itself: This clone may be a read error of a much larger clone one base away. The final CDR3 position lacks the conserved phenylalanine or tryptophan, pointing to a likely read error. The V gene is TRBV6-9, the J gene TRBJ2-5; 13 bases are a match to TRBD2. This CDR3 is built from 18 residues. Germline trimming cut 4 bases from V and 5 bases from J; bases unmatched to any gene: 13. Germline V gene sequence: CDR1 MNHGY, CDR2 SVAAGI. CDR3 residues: CASSSRTSGSIEKETQYS. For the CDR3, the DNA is TGTGCCAGCAGTTCCCGGACTAGCGGGAGTATTGAGAAGGAGACCCAGTACTCC.

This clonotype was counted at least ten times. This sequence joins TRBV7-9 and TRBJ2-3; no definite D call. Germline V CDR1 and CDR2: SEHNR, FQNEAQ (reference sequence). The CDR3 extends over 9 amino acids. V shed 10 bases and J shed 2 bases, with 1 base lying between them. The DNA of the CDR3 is TGTGCCAACACAGATACGCAGTATTTT. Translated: CANTDTQYF.

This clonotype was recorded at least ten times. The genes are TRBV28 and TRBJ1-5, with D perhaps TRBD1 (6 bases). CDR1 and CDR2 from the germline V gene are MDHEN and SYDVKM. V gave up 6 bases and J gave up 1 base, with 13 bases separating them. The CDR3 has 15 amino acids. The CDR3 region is CASRKGGGSNQPQHF. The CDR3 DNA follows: TGTGCCAGCAGGAAGGGGGGCGGGAGCAATCAGCCCCAGCATTTT.

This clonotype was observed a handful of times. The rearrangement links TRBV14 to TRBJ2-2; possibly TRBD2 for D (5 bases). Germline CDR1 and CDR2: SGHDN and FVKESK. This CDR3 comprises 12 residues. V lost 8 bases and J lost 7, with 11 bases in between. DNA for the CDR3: TGTGCCAGCGAGGGCCAGTACGGGGAGCTGTTTTTT. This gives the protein CASEGQYGELFF.

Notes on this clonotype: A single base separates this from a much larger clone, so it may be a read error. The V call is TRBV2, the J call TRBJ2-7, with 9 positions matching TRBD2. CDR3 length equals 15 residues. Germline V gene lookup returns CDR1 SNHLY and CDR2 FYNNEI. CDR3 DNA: TGTGCCAGCAGTCGATGGGCGGGAGGGCCCGACGAGCAGTGCTTC. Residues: CASSRWAGGPDEQCF.

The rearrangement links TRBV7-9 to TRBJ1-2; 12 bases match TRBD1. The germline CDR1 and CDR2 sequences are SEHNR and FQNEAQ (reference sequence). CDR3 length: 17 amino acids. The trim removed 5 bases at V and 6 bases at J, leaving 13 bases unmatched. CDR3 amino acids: CASSHGTGGDSWHGYTF. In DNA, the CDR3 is TGTGCCAGCAGCCACGGGACAGGGGGCGACAGTTGGCATGGCTACACCTTC.

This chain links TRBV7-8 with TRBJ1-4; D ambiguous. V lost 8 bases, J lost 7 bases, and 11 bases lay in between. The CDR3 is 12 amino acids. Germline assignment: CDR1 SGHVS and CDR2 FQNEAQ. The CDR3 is CASAMVVEKLFF. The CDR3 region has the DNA TGTGCCAGCGCCATGGTGGTTGAAAAACTGTTTTTT. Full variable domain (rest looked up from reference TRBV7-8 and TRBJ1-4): GAGVSQSPRYKVAKRGQDVALRCDPISGHVSLFWYQQALGQGPEFLTYFQNEAQLDKSGLPSDRFFAERPEGSVSTLKIQRTQQEDSAVYLCASAMVVEKLFFGSGTQLSVL.

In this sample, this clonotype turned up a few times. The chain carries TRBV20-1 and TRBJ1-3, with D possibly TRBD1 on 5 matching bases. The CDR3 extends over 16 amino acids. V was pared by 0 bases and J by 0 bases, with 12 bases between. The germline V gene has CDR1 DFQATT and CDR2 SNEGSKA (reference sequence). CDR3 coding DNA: TGCAGTGCTAGAGACTGGGGGAAGGGCTCTGGAAACACCATATATTTT. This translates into CSARDWGKGSGNTIYF.

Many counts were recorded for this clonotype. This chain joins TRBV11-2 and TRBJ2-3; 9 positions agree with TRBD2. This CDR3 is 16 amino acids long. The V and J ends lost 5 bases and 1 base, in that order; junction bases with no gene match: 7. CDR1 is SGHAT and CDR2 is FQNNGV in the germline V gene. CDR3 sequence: CASSPQREVRTDTQYF. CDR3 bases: TGTGCCAGCAGCCCCCAGCGGGAGGTCCGCACAGATACGCAGTATTTT.

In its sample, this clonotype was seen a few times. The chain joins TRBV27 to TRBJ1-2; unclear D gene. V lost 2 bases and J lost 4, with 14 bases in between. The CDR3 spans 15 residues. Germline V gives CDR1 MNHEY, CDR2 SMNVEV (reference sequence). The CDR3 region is CASSLAGRGVYGYTF. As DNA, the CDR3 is TGTGCCAGCAGTTTAGCTGGGAGAGGAGTCTATGGCTACACCTTC.

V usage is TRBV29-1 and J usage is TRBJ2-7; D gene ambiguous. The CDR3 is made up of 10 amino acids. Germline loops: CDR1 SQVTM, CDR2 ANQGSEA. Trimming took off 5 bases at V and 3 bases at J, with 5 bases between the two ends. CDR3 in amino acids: CSVSDYEQYF. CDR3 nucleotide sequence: TGCAGCGTTTCCGACTACGAGCAGTACTTC.

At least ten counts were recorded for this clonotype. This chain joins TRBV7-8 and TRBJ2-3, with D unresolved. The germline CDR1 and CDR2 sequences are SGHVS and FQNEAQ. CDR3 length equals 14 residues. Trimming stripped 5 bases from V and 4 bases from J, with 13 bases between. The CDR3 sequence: CASSPLISPDTQYF. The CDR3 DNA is TGTGCCAGCAGCCCTCTGATCTCACCAGATACGCAGTATTTT.

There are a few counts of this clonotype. The DNA for the CDR3 is TGCAGCGTTGCCGGCAGTGGAAACACCATATATTTT. Translating gives CSVAGSGNTIYF. The V and J genes are TRBV29-1 and TRBJ1-3; no reliable D call. This CDR3 is built from 12 residues. CDR1 and CDR2 (germline): SQVTM, ANQGSEA. The germline V and J ends were trimmed by 4 bases and 3 bases, with 7 bases remaining between them.

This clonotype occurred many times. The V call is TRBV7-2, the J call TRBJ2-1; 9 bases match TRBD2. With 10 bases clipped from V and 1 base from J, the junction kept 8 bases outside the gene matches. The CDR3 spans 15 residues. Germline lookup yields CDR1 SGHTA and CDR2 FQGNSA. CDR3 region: CATSRLAGSYNEQFF. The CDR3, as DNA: TGTGCCACAAGCAGGCTAGCGGGATCCTACAATGAGCAGTTCTTC.

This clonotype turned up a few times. CDR3 DNA: TGTGCCAGCAGCTTGGAGGGGGCGGGAGGTTGGAATGAGCAGTTCTTC. Protein product: CASSLEGAGGWNEQFF. The V call is TRBV5-4, the J call TRBJ2-1; D possibly corresponds to TRBD2 (8 bases). Looked up from germline, CDR1 is SGHNT and CDR2 is YYREEE (reference sequence). CDR3 length: 16 amino acids. Trimming removed 0 bases at V and 7 bases at J, with 17 bases between.

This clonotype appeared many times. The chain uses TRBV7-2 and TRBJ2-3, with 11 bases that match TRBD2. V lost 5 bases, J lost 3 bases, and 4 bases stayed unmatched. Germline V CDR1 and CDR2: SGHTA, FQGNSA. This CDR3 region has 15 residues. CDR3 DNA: TGTGCCAGCAGCATCCGACTAGCGGGAACAGATACGCAGTATTTT. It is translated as CASSIRLAGTDTQYF. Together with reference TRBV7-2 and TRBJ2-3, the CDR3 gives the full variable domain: GAGVSQSPSNKVTEKGKDVELRCDPISGHTALYWYRQSLGQGLEFLIYFQGNSAPDKSGLPSDRFSAERTGGSVSTLTIQRTQQEDSAVYLCASSIRLAGTDTQYFGPGTRLTVL.

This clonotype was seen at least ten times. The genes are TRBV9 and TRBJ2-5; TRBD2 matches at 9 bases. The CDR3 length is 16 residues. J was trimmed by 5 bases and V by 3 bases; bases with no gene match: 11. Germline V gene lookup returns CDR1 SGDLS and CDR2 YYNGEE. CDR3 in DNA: TGTGCCAGCAGCGGCGGTCTAGCGGGAAGGTTGGAGACCCAGTACTTC. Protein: CASSGGLAGRLETQYF. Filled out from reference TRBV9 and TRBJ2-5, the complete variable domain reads DSGVTQTPKHLITATGQRVTLRCSPRSGDLSVYWYQQSLDQGLQFLIQYYNGEERAKGNILERFSAQQFPDLHSELNLSSLELGDSALYFCASSGGLAGRLETQYFGPGTRLLVL.

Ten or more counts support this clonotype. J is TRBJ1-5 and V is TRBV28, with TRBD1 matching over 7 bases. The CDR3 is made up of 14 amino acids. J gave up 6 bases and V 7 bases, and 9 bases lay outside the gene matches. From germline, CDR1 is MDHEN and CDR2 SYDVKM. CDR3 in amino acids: CASKWAGGGQPQHF. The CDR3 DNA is TGTGCCAGCAAGTGGGCAGGGGGAGGTCAGCCCCAGCATTTT.

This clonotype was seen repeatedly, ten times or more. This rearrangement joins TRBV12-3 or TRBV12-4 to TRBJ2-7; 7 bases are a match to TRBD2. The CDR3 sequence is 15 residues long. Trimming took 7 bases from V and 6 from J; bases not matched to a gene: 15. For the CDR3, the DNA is TGTGCCAGCACTCCCCTGGGGGGACTAATTGGCGAGCAGTACTTC. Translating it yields CASTPLGGLIGEQYF.

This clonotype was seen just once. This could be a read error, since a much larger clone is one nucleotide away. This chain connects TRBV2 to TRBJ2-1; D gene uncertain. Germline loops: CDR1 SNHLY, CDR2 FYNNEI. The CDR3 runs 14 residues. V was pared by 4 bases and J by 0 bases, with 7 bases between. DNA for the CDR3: TGTGCCAGCAGTGTCACAAGCTCCTACAATGAGCAGTTCTTC. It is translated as CASSVTSSYNEQFF.